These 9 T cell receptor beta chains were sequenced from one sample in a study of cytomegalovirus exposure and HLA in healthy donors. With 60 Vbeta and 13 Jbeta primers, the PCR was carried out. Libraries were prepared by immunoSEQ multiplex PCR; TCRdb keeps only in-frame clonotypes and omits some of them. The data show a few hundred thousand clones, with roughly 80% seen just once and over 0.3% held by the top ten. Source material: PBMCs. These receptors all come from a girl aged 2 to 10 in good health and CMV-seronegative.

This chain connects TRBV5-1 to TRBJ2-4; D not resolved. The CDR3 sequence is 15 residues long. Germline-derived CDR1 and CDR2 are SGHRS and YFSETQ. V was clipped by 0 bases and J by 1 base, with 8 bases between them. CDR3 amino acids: CASSLELQAKNIQYF. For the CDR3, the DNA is TGCGCCAGCAGCTTGGAGCTACAGGCCAAAAACATTCAGTACTTC.

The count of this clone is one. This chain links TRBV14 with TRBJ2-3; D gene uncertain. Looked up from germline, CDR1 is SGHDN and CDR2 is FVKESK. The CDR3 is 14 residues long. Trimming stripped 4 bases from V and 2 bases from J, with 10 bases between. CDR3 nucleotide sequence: TGTGCCAGCAGCCTTCTGGGCGCCACAGATACGCAGTATTTT. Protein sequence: CASSLLGATDTQYF. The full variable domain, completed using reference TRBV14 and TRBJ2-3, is EAGVTQFPSHSVIEKGQTVTLRCDPISGHDNLYWYRRVMGKEIKFLLHFVKESKQDESGMPNNRFLAERTGGTYSTLKVQPAELEDSGVYFCASSLLGATDTQYFGPGTRLTVL.

The CDR3 reads CASTPYAGRVFTEAFF. The CDR3 DNA reads as TGTGCCAGCACCCCCTATGCAGGCAGGGTATTCACTGAAGCTTTCTTT. This chain connects TRBV28 to TRBJ1-1, with a possible D match to TRBD1 (5 bases). The CDR3 consists of 16 residues. The V gene's germline CDR1 is MDHEN and CDR2 SYDVKM. The V end lost 7 bases, the J end lost 4 bases, and 22 bases lay between the germline ends.

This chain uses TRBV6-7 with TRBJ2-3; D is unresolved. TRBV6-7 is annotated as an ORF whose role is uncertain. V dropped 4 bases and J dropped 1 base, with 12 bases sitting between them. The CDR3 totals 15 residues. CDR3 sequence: CASSSRSVGTDTQYF. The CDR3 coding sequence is TGTGCCAGCAGTTCCCGATCGGTCGGCACAGATACGCAGTATTTT.

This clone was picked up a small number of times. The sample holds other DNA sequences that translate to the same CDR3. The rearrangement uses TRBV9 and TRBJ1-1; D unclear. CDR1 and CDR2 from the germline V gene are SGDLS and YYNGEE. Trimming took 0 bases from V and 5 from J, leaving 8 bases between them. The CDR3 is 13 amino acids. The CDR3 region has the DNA TGTGCCAGCAGCGTAGGAGGGAAAACTGAAGCTTTCTTT. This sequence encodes CASSVGGKTEAFF. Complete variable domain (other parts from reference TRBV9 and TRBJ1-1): DSGVTQTPKHLITATGQRVTLRCSPRSGDLSVYWYQQSLDQGLQFLIQYYNGEERAKGNILERFSAQQFPDLHSELNLSSLELGDSALYFCASSVGGKTEAFFGQGTRLTVV.

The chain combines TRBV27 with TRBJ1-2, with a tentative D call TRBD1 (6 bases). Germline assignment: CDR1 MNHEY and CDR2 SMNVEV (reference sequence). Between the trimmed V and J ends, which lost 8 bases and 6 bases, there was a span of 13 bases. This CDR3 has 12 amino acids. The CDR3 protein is CASRTGSNGYTF. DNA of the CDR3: TGTGCCAGCCGAACAGGGTCGAATGGCTACACCTTC.

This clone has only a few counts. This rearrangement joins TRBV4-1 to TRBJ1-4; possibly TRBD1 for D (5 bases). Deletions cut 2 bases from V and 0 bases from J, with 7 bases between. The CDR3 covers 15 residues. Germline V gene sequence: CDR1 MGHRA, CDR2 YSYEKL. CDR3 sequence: CASSQQTATNEKLFF. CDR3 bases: TGCGCCAGCAGCCAACAGACAGCAACTAATGAAAAACTGTTTTTT.

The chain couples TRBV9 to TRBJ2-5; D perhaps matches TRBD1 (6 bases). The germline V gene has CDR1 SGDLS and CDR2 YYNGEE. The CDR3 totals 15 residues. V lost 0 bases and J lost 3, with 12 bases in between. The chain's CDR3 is CASSVDGTRKETQYF. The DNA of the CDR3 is TGTGCCAGCAGCGTAGACGGGACACGGAAAGAGACCCAGTACTTC.

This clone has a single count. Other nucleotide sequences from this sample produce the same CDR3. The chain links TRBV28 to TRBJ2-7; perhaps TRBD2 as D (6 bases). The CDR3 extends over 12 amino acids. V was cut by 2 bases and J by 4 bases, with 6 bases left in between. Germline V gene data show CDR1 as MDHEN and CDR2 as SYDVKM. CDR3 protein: CASSLAGYEQYF. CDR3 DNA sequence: TGTGCCAGCAGTTTAGCGGGGTACGAGCAGTACTTC.